This T cell receptor beta chain was obtained from a study of OX40 agonist ivuxolimab in advanced cancers. As for the study in general: The drug used for patients, ivuxolimab, was an agonistic anti-OX40 (CD134) antibody. Patients achieving partial responses numbered three: one hepatocellular carcinoma case and two cutaneous melanoma cases.

The study sampled blood at baseline, cycle 4 day 1, and cycle 7 day 1. Germline assignment: CDR1 LGHNA and CDR2 YNFKEQ. Trimming cost V 0 bases and J 15 bases; bases outside gene matches: 15. The CDR3 totals 17 residues. For this clone: Its antigen remains unknown.

Generated by immunoSEQ multiplex PCR, the TCRdb table keeps only in-frame clones and is missing some. The repertoire consists of about 69,000 clones, with about 88% occurring once and the leading ten covering under 4.5%. Points from the study as a whole: Also present in some nonresponders was a low level of normalized T-cell clonal expansion.

Sequenced material: CD4+ or CD8+ T cells sorted from blood, taken in a trial of the OX40 agonist ivuxolimab. This TCR derives from an adult with an advanced solid tumor such as melanoma, head and neck, liver or kidney cancer. The chain carries TRBV4-2 and TRBJ2-1; 12 bases match TRBD2. CDR3 nucleotide sequence: TGTGCCAGCAGCCAAGACCTTCTAGCGGGAGGGAACTTGAGGCGGTTCTTC. Translating gives CASSQDLLAGGNLRRFF.